Each of the 29 T cell receptor beta chains below was sequenced from the same sample in a study of regulatory T cells in long-lasting Graves disease. With iRepertoire HTBI primers and Arm-PCR of CDR3 regions, TCR beta libraries were built. TCRdb itself ran the multiplex PCR reads through MiXCR, one entry per CDR3 protein. The profile shows 680,000 or so distinct CDR3 sequences, approximately 15% of them singletons. Time point reported: newly diagnosed GD, antithyroid drugs for less than 3 months. After RNA was extracted from PBMCs, the TCR library was made from it. Another study also made use of these data, one on T cells in Graves' hyperthyroidism and ophthalmopathy.

Sequences were derived from peripheral blood mononuclear cells (PBMCs), sampled at new diagnosis, from a patient treated with antithyroid drugs. Receptors originate from a woman in her 30s with Graves disease.

This chain uses TRBV6-1 with TRBJ2-7; tentative D call: TRBD2 (6 bases). The CDR3 extends over 13 amino acids. Trimming stripped 6 bases from V and 7 bases from J, with 16 bases between. In germline, CDR1 is MNHNS, CDR2 SASEGT. Written as DNA, the CDR3 is TGTGCCAGCAGCCCGGGACTCCTGGGGGAGCAGTACTTC. Translated: CASSPGLLGEQYF.

On this clonotype itself: A single base separates this from a much larger clone, so it may be a read error. CDR3 coding DNA: TGTGCCGGCAGCTTGGTCTGGGCGAGCCAAGAGACCCAGTACTTC. Its translation is CAGSLVWASQETQYF. The chain combines TRBV5-8 with TRBJ2-5, with D hard to call. CDR1 SGHTS and CDR2 YDEGEE come from the germline V gene. This CDR3 has 15 amino acids.

V and J are TRBV19 and TRBJ1-1, with TRBD1 identical over 7 bases. The CDR3 sequence is 11 residues long. The V segment lost 8 bases and the J segment 8 bases; nucleotides outside the gene matches: 5. CDR1 LNHDA and CDR2 SQIVND come from the germline V gene (reference sequence). CDR3 in amino acids: CASVNRGEAFF. The DNA for the CDR3 is TGTGCCAGTGTCAACAGGGGAGAAGCTTTCTTT.

This clonotype was observed at least ten times. The chain joins TRBV20-1 to TRBJ2-5; 7 nucleotides align to TRBD2. Germline V gene lookup returns CDR1 DFQATT and CDR2 SNEGSKA (reference sequence). V trimming: 1 base; J trimming: 4 bases; junction bases outside the gene matches: 3. The CDR3 runs 13 residues. CDR3 in amino acids: CSARVAGLETQYF. CDR3 bases: TGCAGTGCTAGAGTAGCGGGCTTAGAGACCCAGTACTTC.

This clonotype was picked up many times. The chain couples TRBV28 to TRBJ2-5; possibly TRBD1 or TRBD2 for D (5 bases each). The V end was cut by 4 bases, the J end by 5 bases, with 17 bases between. CDR3 length: 15 amino acids. Germline assignment: CDR1 MDHEN and CDR2 SYDVKM. CDR3 bases: TGTGCCAGCAGTTCCTTGACTCCTTGGGGGGAGACCCAGTACTTC. Translation: CASSSLTPWGETQYF.

J is TRBJ1-2 and V is TRBV6-1; the D gene is possibly TRBD1 (5 bases). Between the trimmed V and J ends, which lost 6 bases and 4 bases, there was a span of 15 bases. The CDR3 has 14 amino acids. Germline-derived CDR1 and CDR2 are MNHNS and SASEGT. CDR3 sequence: CASSSFSGSYGYTF. CDR3 DNA sequence: TGTGCCAGCAGCTCTTTCTCAGGGTCCTATGGCTACACCTTC.

There are many counts of this clonotype. This sequence joins TRBV12-3 or TRBV12-4 and TRBJ1-2; D is ambiguous. Trimming pared 8 bases from V and 6 bases from J, leaving 19 bases between. The CDR3 runs to 14 residues. This CDR3 reads CASSSASFLHGYTF. DNA of the CDR3: TGTGCCAGCTCCAGTGCTTCATTCCTTCATGGCTACACCTTC.

Many counts were recorded for this clonotype. The chain links TRBV9 to TRBJ2-3; D call uncertain. Trimming took 3 bases from V and 3 from J, leaving 14 bases between them. Per the germline V gene, CDR1 is SGDLS and CDR2 is YYNGEE. The CDR3 is 15 residues long. This CDR3 is CASSGEPDYTDTQYF. In DNA form, the CDR3 reads TGTGCCAGCAGCGGCGAACCGGATTATACAGATACGCAGTATTTT.

This clonotype has ten or more counts. This chain links TRBV2 with TRBJ1-1; D call uncertain. V lost 6 bases and J lost 1, with 9 bases in between. The CDR3 spans 13 residues. Germline V gene data show CDR1 as SNHLY and CDR2 as FYNNEI. This chain's CDR3 is CASRQAPNTEAFF. CDR3 DNA: TGTGCCAGCAGGCAGGCCCCGAACACTGAAGCTTTCTTT.

A word on this clonotype: A read error may be the cause here, since a much bigger clone is one base away. This CDR3 reads CASSFTVTYEQYF. Written as DNA, the CDR3 is TGTGCCAGCAGCTTCACCGTAACCTACGAGCAGTACTTC. The rearrangement joins TRBV7-2 to TRBJ2-7; D is ambiguous. V gave up 3 bases and J gave up 2 bases, with 8 bases separating them. This CDR3 spans 13 amino acids. Germline CDR1 reads SGHTA; CDR2 reads FQGNSA.

This chain joins TRBV12-3 or TRBV12-4 and TRBJ2-1; D possibly corresponds to TRBD1 (5 bases). This CDR3 has 12 residues. V was trimmed by 5 bases and J by 5 bases, leaving 7 bases between them. This chain's CDR3 is CASSAQDNEQFF. The CDR3 DNA sequence: TGTGCCAGCAGTGCACAGGACAATGAGCAGTTCTTC.

There are a few counts of this clonotype. The chain links TRBV6-2 or TRBV6-3 to TRBJ2-5; possible D gene TRBD2, 6 bases. Looked up from germline, CDR1 is MNHEY and CDR2 is SVGEGT. The length of the CDR3 is 14 residues. Trimming took off 5 bases at V and 0 bases at J, with 10 bases between the two ends. In DNA form, the CDR3 reads TGTGCCAGCAGTGAATGGGGGGACCAAGAGACCCAGTACTTC. It codes for CASSEWGDQETQYF.

This clonotype was recorded many times. The chain joins TRBV12-3 or TRBV12-4 to TRBJ1-6; D is unclear. V lost 6 bases and J 6 bases, leaving 9 bases between the germline ends. The CDR3 contains 13 residues. The CDR3 coding sequence is TGTGCCAGCAGGGGCCGGGCTAATTCACCCCTCCACTTT. This encodes CASRGRANSPLHF.

The sample holds many counts of this clonotype. This chain uses TRBV12-3 or TRBV12-4 with TRBJ2-4; 7 positions agree with TRBD1. The CDR3 extends over 15 amino acids. Trimming removed 7 bases from V and 4 bases from J; junction bases left unmatched: 10. CDR3 protein: CASTRTGTDKNIQYF. CDR3 coding DNA: TGTGCCAGCACCCGAACCGGGACAGATAAAAACATTCAGTACTTC.

V usage is TRBV27 and J usage is TRBJ2-5, with 9 bases aligning to TRBD1. V lost 3 bases to trimming and J lost 0 bases; unmatched junction nucleotides: 5. This CDR3 has 16 residues. In germline, CDR1 is MNHEY, CDR2 SMNVEV (reference sequence). CDR3 coding DNA: TGTGCCAGCAGTTTCACAGGGGGCGCGTACCAAGAGACCCAGTACTTC. It encodes CASSFTGGAYQETQYF.

This clonotype was recorded at least ten times. V is TRBV27 and J is TRBJ1-5; 9 bases are shared with TRBD1. This CDR3 has 17 amino acids. Unmatched junction bases numbered 8, after V lost 5 bases and J lost 0 bases. Per germline, CDR1 MNHEY and CDR2 SMNVEV (reference sequence). The CDR3: CASSGTGTSYSNQPQHF. In nucleotides, the CDR3 is TGTGCCAGCAGTGGGACAGGGACATCTTATAGCAATCAGCCCCAGCATTTT.

This clonotype has a count of ten or more. This chain links TRBV20-1 with TRBJ2-5; the match to TRBD2 covers 8 bases. CDR3 size: 12 residues. CDR1 DFQATT and CDR2 SNEGSKA come from the germline V gene (reference sequence). Trimming cost V 5 bases and J 4 bases; bases outside gene matches: 3. The CDR3 spells CSAAGGRETQYF. Written as DNA, the CDR3 is TGCAGTGCTGCGGGGGGTCGAGAGACCCAGTACTTC.

This clonotype came up a few times. V usage is TRBV6-2 or TRBV6-3 and J usage is TRBJ2-6, with 9 bases that match TRBD1. Trimming took 6 bases from V and 0 from J; bases not matched to a gene: 9. CDR1 is MNHEY and CDR2 is SVGEGT in the germline V gene. This CDR3 comprises 18 residues. The CDR3 loop is CASSPDRGISSGANVLTF. In DNA, the CDR3 is TGTGCCAGCAGCCCCGACAGGGGGATAAGCTCTGGGGCCAACGTCCTGACTTTC.

This clonotype turned up a few times. The V gene is TRBV7-2, the J gene TRBJ1-5; D is undetermined. Germline assignment: CDR1 SGHTA and CDR2 FQGNSA. The V and J ends lost 2 bases and 4 bases respectively, with 12 bases between them. CDR3 size: 15 residues. The chain's CDR3 is CASSLSGVENQPQHF. DNA of the CDR3: TGTGCCAGCAGCTTATCCGGGGTAGAAAATCAGCCCCAGCATTTT. The whole variable domain, filled in from reference TRBV7-2 and TRBJ1-5, reads GAGVSQSPSNKVTEKGKDVELRCDPISGHTALYWYRQSLGQGLEFLIYFQGNSAPDKSGLPSDRFSAERTGGSVSTLTIQRTQQEDSAVYLCASSLSGVENQPQHFGDGTRLSIL.

This rearrangement joins TRBV19 to TRBJ2-7; no reliable D call. The CDR3 is 14 amino acids. V was clipped by 4 bases and J by 3 bases, with 13 bases between them. CDR1 LNHDA and CDR2 SQIVND come from the germline V gene (reference sequence). In DNA form, the CDR3 reads TGTGCCAGTAGTAAACGGTGGCCCGACTACGAGCAGTACTTC. As protein: CASSKRWPDYEQYF.

This clonotype was recorded a few times. The chain joins TRBV30 to TRBJ2-3; no firm D call. The V gene lost 1 base and the J gene lost 0 bases, with 11 bases spanning the gap. Germline assignment: CDR1 GTSNPN and CDR2 SVGIG (reference sequence). CDR3 length: 15 amino acids. For the CDR3, the DNA is TGTGCCTGGAGTGGGGCAGAATCTAGCACAGATACGCAGTATTTT. Translating gives CAWSGAESSTDTQYF.

The genes are TRBV28 and TRBJ2-7; TRBD2 might be the D (6 bases). V was clipped by 5 bases and J by 5 bases, with 10 bases between them. Germline loops: CDR1 MDHEN, CDR2 SYDVKM. The CDR3 sequence is 12 residues long. The CDR3 sequence is CASSTSGDEQYF. For the CDR3, the DNA is TGTGCCAGCAGTACCTCGGGGGACGAGCAGTACTTC.

Many counts were recorded for this clonotype. The DNA for the CDR3 is TGTGCCAGCAGCTTCGGACAGGCCTATGGCTACACCTTC. It encodes CASSFGQAYGYTF. The chain couples TRBV28 to TRBJ1-2; 7 bases align to TRBD1. The CDR3 is made up of 13 amino acids. Looked up from germline, CDR1 is MDHEN and CDR2 is SYDVKM. J lost 4 bases, V lost 6 bases, and 5 bases had no gene match.

This clonotype was seen repeatedly, ten times or more. The chain joins TRBV28 to TRBJ2-7, with D tentatively TRBD1 or TRBD2 (5 bases each). Trimming pared 6 bases from V and 6 bases from J, leaving 21 bases between. CDR3 length: 15 residues. CDR1 is MDHEN and CDR2 is SYDVKM in the germline V gene. Here the CDR3 DNA reads TGTGCCAGCAGCGATGTTCTAAGAGGGGTTGGCGAGCAGTACTTC. It translates to CASSDVLRGVGEQYF.

This clonotype showed up many times. The chain joins TRBV27 to TRBJ2-1, with D possibly TRBD2 on 6 matching bases. V was clipped by 4 bases and J by 0 bases, with 13 bases between them. Germline V CDR1 and CDR2: MNHEY, SMNVEV (reference sequence). CDR3 size: 16 residues. The CDR3 DNA is TGTGCCAGCAGTTGGGCTGCCGGGAGCTCCTACAATGAGCAGTTCTTC. Encoded protein: CASSWAAGSSYNEQFF.

At least ten counts were recorded for this clonotype. CDR3 amino acids: CASRQGLNTEAFF. CDR3 sequence (DNA): TGTGCCAGCAGACAGGGCTTGAACACTGAAGCTTTCTTT. This chain connects TRBV6-1 to TRBJ1-1; D is perhaps TRBD1 (6 bases). Germline V gene sequence: CDR1 MNHNS, CDR2 SASEGT. V lost 6 bases and J lost 0, with 8 bases in between. The length of the CDR3 is 13 residues.

This clonotype was counted ten times or more. In DNA, the CDR3 is TGTGCCATCAGTGATGGACGTCGCGACAGGGACTCTAATGAGCAGTTCTTC. It is translated as CAISDGRRDRDSNEQFF. The chain uses TRBV10-3 and TRBJ2-1; D possibly corresponds to TRBD1 (7 bases). CDR3 length: 17 amino acids. CDR1 is ENHRY, CDR2 SYGVKD, per germline. Trimming stripped 3 bases from V and 7 bases from J, with 22 bases between.

This clonotype was recorded at least ten times. The rearrangement uses TRBV28 and TRBJ1-2, with D possibly being TRBD1 (5 bases). Germline CDR1 is MDHEN and CDR2 is SYDVKM. The CDR3 has 13 residues. Deletions cut 7 bases from V and 1 base from J, with 10 bases between. The CDR3 here is CASNGDGNYGYTF. CDR3 DNA sequence: TGTGCCAGCAACGGGGACGGTAACTATGGCTACACCTTC.

As for this clonotype: A read error may account for a junction end that differs from germline. The V gene is TRBV6-9, the J gene TRBJ1-4; the D gene is possibly TRBD1 (5 bases). The CDR3 is 14 residues long. The germline V gene encodes CDR1 MNHGY and CDR2 SVAAGI. This chain's CDR3 is CASSYEGTFRPPPF. The DNA for the CDR3 is TGTGCCAGCAGTTACGAGGGGACTTTCAGGCCTCCCCCTTTT.